This is a list of T cell receptor beta chains from one sample in a study of T cell repertoires in cytomegalovirus infection. TCRdb itself ran the reads through MiXCR, one entry per CDR3 protein. Altogether roughly 230,000 distinct CDR3 sequences are present, over 15% being singletons, with the ten largest covering roughly 45%. The sample consisted of CD8+ T cells from PBMCs. The source of these receptors is a human donor in good health (CMV status not recorded). Some clones in this sample may be carry-over from other donors' samples. Each CDR3 is given without its conserved first and last residue. Each record gives: V gene, CDR3 protein.

>TRBV27
ASSRGGFGTEAF
>TRBV3-1
ASSQARVRADTQY
>TRBV20-1
SARDLALGGSVYEQY
>TRBV27
ASSRGGASYNEQF
>TRBV20-1
SGGAGTDEQF
>TRBV25-1
ASSEYFTSGGNNEQF
>TRBV7-2
ASSIPGTDYEQY
>TRBV24-1
ATSDTRASNTGELF
>TRBV4-3
ASSQGGPGNTIY
>TRBV20-1
SARATGAGGPDTQY
>TRBV10-3
AISPRPGTPYERQY
>TRBV29-1
SVGTGGEKLF
>TRBV5-6
ASRIQGSGELF
>TRBV6-6
ASSYSMNPETGGFGYT
>TRBV6-2/TRBV6-3
ASSYPGTADHGYT
>TRBV28
ASSPRQVLRSNQPQH